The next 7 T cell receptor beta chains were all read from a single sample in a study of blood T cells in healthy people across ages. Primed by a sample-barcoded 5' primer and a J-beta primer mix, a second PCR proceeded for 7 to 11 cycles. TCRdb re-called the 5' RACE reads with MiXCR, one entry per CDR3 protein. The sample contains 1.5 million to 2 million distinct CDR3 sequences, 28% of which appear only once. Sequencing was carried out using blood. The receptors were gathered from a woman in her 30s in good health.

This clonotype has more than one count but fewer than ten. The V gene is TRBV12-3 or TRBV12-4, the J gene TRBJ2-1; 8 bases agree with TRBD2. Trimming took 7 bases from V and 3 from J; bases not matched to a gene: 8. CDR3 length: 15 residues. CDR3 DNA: TGTGCCAGCACCAGTAGACTAGCGATCTACAATGAGCAGTTCTTC. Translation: CASTSRLAIYNEQFF.

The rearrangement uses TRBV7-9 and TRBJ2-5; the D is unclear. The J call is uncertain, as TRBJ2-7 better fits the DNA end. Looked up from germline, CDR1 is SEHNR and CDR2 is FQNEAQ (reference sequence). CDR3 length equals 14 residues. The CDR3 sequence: CASSPARAANEQYF. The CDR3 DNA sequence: TGTGCCAGCAGCCCAGCCCGGGCGGCGAACGAGCAGTACTTC.

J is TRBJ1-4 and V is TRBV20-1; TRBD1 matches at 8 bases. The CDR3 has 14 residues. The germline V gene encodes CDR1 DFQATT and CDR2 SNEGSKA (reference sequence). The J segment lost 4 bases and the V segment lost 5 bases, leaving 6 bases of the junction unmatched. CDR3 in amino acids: CSARHRGGNEKLFF. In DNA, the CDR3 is TGCAGTGCTCGCCACAGGGGGGGTAATGAAAAACTGTTTTTT.

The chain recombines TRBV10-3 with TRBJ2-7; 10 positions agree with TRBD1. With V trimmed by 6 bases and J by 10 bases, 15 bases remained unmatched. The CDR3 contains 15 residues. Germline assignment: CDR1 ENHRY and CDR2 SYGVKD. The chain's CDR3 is CAISPTAGTGVEQYF. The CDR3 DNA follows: TGTGCCATCAGCCCCACAGCAGGGACAGGGGTCGAACAGTACTTC.

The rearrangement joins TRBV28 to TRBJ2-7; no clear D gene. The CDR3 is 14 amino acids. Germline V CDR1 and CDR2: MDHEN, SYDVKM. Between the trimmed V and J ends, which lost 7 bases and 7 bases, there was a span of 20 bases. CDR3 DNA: TGTGCCAGCACCGTTGGGTCTATTCTACGGGAGCAGTACTTC. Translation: CASTVGSILREQYF.

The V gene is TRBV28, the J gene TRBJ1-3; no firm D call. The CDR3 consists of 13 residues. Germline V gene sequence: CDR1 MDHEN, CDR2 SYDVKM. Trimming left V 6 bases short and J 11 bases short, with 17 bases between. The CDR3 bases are TGTGCCAGCAGCCAAACGGACCGATCCGCCATATATTTT. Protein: CASSQTDRSAIYF.

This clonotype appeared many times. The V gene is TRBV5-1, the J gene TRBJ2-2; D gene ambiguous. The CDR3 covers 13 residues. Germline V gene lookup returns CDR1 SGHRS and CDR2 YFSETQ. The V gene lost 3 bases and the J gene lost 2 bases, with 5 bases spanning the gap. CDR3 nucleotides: TGCGCCAGCAGCTCCTCTAACACCGGGGAGCTGTTTTTT. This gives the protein CASSSSNTGELFF.